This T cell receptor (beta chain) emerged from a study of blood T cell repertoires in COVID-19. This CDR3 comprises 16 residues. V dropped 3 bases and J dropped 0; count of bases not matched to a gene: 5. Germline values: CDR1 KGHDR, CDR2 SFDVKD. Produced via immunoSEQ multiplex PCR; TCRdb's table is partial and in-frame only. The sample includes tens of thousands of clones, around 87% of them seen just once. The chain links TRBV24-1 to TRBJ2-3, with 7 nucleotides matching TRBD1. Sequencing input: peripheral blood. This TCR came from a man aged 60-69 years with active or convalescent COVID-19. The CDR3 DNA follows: TGTGCCACCAGTGATCGCGGACAGGATAGCACAGATACGCAGTATTTT. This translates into CATSDRGQDSTDTQYF.